This TCR beta chain was identified during a study of spatial heterogeneity in lung cancer. About the study: Detected beta-chain sequences consistently exceeded alpha-chain sequences.

This clonotype was found many times. Time point indicated: sample taken at primary tumor resection. TCRdb redid the calling of the 5' RACE reads with MiXCR, one entry per CDR3 protein. Altogether about 92,000 distinct CDR3 sequences are present, around 12% being singletons, with the ten largest covering roughly 41%. Germline values: CDR1 MGHDK, CDR2 SYGVNS. The CDR3 is 14 amino acids. V was trimmed by 0 bases and J by 4 bases, leaving 9 bases between them. This clonotype was obtained from a male donor with early-stage non-small cell lung cancer. The material sequenced was PBMCs, taken at surgery. The rearrangement uses TRBV25-1 and TRBJ2-5, with D maybe TRBD1 (5 bases). The CDR3 spells CASSEYAGLETQYF. CDR3 DNA: TGTGCCAGCAGTGAATATGCAGGGCTAGAGACCCAGTACTTC.